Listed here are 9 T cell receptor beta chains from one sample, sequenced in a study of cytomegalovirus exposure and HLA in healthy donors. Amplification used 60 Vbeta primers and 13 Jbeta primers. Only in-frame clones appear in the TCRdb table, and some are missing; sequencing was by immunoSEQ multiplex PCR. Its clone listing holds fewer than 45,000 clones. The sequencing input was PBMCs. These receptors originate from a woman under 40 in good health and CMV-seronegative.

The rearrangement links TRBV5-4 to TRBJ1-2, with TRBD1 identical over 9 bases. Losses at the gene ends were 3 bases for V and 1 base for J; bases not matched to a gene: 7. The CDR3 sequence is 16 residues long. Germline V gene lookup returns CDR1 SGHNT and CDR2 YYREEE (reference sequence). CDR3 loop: CASSWVGTGFNYGYTF. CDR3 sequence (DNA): TGTGCCAGCAGCTGGGTAGGGACAGGGTTTAACTATGGCTACACCTTC.

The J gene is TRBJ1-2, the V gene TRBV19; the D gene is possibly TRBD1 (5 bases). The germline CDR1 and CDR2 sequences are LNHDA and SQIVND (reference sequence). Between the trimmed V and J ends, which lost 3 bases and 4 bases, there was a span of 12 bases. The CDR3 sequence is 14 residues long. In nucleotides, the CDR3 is TGTGCCAGTAGTATCTCAGGGAAAATCTATGGCTACACCTTC. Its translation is CASSISGKIYGYTF.

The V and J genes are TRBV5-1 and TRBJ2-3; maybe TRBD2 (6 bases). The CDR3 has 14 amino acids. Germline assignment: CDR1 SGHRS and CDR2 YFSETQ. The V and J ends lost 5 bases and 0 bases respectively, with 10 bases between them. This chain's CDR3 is CASSFSGSTDTQYF. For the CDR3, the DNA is TGCGCCAGCAGTTTTAGCGGTAGCACAGATACGCAGTATTTT.

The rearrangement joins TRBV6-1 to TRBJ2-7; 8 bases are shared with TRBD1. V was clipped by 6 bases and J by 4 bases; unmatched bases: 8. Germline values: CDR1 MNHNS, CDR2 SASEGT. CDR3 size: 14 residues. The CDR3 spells CASRDRARGYEQYF. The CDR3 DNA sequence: TGTGCCAGCAGGGACAGGGCACGAGGTTACGAGCAGTACTTC.

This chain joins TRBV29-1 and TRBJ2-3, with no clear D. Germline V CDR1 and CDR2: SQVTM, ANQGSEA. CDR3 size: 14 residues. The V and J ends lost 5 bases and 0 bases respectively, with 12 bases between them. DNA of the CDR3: TGCAGCGTTTTCCCAGGTAATAGCACAGATACGCAGTATTTT. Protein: CSVFPGNSTDTQYF.

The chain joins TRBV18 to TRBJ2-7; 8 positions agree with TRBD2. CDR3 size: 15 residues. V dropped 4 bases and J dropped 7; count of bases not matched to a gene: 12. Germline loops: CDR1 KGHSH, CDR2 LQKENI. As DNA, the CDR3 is TGTGCCAGCTCACTAAAGCGGGAGAATTTCGGGGAGCAGTACTTC. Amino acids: CASSLKRENFGEQYF.

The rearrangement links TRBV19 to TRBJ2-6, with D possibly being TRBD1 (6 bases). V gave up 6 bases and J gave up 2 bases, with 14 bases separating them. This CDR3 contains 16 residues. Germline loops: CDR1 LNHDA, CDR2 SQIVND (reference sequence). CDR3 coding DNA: TGTGCCAGTAGACAGACAGGTACTACTGGGGCCAACGTCCTGACTTTC. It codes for CASRQTGTTGANVLTF.

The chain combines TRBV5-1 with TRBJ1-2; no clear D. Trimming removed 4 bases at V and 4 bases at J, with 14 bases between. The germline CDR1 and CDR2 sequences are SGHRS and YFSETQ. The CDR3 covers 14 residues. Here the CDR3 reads CASSPQEGGYGYTF. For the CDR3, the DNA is TGCGCCAGCAGCCCCCAGGAAGGTGGCTATGGCTACACCTTC.

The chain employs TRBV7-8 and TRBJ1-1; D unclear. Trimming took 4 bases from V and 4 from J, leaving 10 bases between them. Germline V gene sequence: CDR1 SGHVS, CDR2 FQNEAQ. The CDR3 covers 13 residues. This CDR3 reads CASSSRAGTEAFF. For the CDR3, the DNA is TGTGCCAGCAGCTCTAGGGCGGGCACTGAAGCTTTCTTT.